This T cell receptor (beta chain) emerged from a study of blood T cell repertoires in COVID-19. Study-level background: The origin of the acute and convalescent COVID-19 samples was the United States, Italy and Spain. T cells, B-cell-depleted T cells, or PBMCs supplied cDNA or gDNA.

Per the study methods: Reference gene primers were amplified, and this amplification served to estimate nucleated cell counts. Libraries were prepared by immunoSEQ multiplex PCR; TCRdb keeps only in-frame clonotypes and omits some of them. V, J and clone size were drawn from that table, and D and trimming were deduced from the DNA. This sample has about 87,000 clones, with about four fifths found just once. CDR1 is SNHLY and CDR2 is FYNNEI in the germline V gene. The ends were cut back, 1 base at V and 2 bases at J, with 9 bases in the middle. The CDR3 totals 15 residues. Input material: peripheral blood. The chain links TRBV2 to TRBJ2-1, with D maybe TRBD2 (6 bases). This sequence was found in a woman in her sixties or seventies with acute or convalescent COVID-19. CDR3 region: CASSEEGLAYNEQFF. The CDR3 DNA follows: TGTGCCAGCAGTGAAGAGGGACTGGCCTACAATGAGCAGTTCTTC. Variable domain in full (rest from reference TRBV2 and TRBJ2-1): EPEVTQTPSHQVTQMGQEVILRCVPISNHLYFYWYRQILGQKVEFLVSFYNNEISEKSEIFDDQFSVERPDGSNFTLKIRSTKLEDSAMYFCASSEEGLAYNEQFFGPGTRLTVL.